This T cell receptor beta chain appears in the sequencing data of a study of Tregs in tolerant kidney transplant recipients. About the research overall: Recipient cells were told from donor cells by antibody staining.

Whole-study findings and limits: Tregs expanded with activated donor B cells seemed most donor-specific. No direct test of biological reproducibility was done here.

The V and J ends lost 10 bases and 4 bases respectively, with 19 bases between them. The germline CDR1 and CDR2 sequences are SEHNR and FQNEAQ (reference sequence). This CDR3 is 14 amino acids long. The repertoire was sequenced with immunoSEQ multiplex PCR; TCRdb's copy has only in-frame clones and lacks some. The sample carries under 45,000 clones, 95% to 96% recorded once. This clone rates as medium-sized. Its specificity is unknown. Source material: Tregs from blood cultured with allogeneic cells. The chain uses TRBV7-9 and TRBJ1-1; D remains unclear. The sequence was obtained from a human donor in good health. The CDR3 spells CAIPPAEGGTEAFF. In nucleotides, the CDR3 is TGTGCCATCCCGCCAGCGGAGGGCGGCACTGAAGCTTTCTTT.